Included here is one T cell receptor (beta chain) sequence, with context. What it binds is not known. Other DNA variants within this sample encode the same CDR3. The data were taken from a study of shared clonotypes between healthy human individuals. Whole-study results and caveats: Clonotype sharing among donors likely depends on sequencing depth. Compared with clonotypes that all four donors shared, non-shared clonotypes had lower generation probabilities.

The germline V gene has CDR1 SGHRS and CDR2 YFSETQ. The J segment lost 1 base and the V segment lost 3 bases, leaving 3 bases of the junction unmatched. The CDR3 sequence is 14 residues long. Researchers ran the assay at a deep level. A roughly 220 ng quantity of DNA, tens of thousands of T cell genomes, went into the sorted-subset replicate PCRs. Assay used: immunoSEQ multiplex PCR; TCRdb lists only in-frame clones, some missing. This sample has about 2.4 million clones, with 80% to 95% found just once. The rearrangement joins TRBV5-1 to TRBJ1-1; 7 nucleotides align to TRBD1. The clonotype comes from a man aged 18 to 30 in good health. Some clones in this sample may be carry-over from other donors' samples. Sequencing input: naive CD4+ T cells from PBMCs. Subset defined: CD45RA+ positively selected. The DNA of the CDR3 is TGCGCCAGCAGCTCCGACAGGGCGAACACTGAAGCTTTCTTT. It translates to CASSSDRANTEAFF.